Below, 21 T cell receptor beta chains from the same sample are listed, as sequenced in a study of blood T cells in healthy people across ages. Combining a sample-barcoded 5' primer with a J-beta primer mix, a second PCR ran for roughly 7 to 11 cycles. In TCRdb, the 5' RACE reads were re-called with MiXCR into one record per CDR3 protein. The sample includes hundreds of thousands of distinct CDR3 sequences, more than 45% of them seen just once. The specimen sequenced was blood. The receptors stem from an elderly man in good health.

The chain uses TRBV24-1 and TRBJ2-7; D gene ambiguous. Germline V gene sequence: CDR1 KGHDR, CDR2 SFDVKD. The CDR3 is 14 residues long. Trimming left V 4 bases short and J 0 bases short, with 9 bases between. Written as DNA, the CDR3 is TGTGCCACCAGTGAAGCGCAAAGCTCCTACGAGCAGTACTTC. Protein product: CATSEAQSSYEQYF.

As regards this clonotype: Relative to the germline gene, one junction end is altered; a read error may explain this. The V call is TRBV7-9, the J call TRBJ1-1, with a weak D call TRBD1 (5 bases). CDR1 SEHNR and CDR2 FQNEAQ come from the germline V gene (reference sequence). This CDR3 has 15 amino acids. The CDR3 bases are TGTGCCGGCAGCCGATTGACAGCCCTGAACACTGAAGCTTTCTTT. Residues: CAGSRLTALNTEAFF.

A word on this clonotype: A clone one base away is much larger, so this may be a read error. The CDR3 sequence: CASSQTSGRGADTQYF. Written as DNA, the CDR3 is TGTGCCAGCAGCCAAACTAGCGGGAGAGGTGCAGATACGCAGTATTTT. J is TRBJ2-3 and V is TRBV6-6; 11 positions match TRBD2. The trim removed 6 bases at V and 4 bases at J, leaving 9 bases unmatched. The length of the CDR3 is 16 residues. Germline V gene sequence: CDR1 MNHNY, CDR2 SVGAGI (reference sequence).

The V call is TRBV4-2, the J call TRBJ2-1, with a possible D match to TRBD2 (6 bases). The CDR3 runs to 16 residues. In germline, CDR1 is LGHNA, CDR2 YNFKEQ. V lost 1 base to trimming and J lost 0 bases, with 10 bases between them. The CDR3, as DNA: TGTGCCAGCAGCCAAGCCCCGACTAGCTCCTACAATGAGCAGTTCTTC. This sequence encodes CASSQAPTSSYNEQFF.

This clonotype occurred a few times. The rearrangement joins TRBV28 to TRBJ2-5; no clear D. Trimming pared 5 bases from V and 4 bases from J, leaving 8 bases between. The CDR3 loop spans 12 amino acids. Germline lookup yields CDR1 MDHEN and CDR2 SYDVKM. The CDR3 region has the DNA TGTGCCAGCAGTACCTCAGCAGAGACCCAGTACTTC. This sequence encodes CASSTSAETQYF. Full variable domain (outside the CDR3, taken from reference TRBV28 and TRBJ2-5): DVKVTQSSRYLVKRTGEKVFLECVQDMDHENMFWYRQDPGLGLRLIYFSYDVKMKEKGDIPEGYSVSREKKERFSLILESASTNQTSMYLCASSTSAETQYFGPGTRLLVL.

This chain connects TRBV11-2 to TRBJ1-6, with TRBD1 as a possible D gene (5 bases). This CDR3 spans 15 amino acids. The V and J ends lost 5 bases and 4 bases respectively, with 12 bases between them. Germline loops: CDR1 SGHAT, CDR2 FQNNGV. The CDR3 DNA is TGTGCCAGCAGCGCCGCCAGGGTTTATAATTCACCCCTCCACTTT. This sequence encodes CASSAARVYNSPLHF.

CDR3 sequence: CASNRAASGSLEQYF. CDR3 nucleotides: TGTGCCAGCAATCGGGCCGCTAGCGGGAGTCTTGAGCAGTACTTC. This chain joins TRBV6-5 and TRBJ2-5, with TRBD2 matching over 10 bases. The CDR3 contains 15 residues. The V and J ends lost 7 bases and 11 bases, in that order; junction bases with no gene match: 16. Germline-derived CDR1 and CDR2 are MNHEY and SVGAGI.

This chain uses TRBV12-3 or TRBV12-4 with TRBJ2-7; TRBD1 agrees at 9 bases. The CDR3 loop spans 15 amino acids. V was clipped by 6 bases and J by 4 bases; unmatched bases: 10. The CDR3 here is CASSPPGTGKYEQYF. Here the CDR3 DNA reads TGTGCCAGCAGCCCACCCGGGACAGGGAAATACGAGCAGTACTTC.

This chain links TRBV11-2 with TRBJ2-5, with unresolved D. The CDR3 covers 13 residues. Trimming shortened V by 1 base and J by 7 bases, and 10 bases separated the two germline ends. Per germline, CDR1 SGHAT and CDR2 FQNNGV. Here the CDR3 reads CASSLGGTGTQYF. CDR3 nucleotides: TGTGCCAGCAGCTTAGGCGGCACCGGGACCCAGTACTTC.

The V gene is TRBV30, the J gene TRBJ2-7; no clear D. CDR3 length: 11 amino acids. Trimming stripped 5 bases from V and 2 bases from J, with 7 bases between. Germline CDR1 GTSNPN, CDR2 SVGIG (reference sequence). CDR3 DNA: TGTGCCTGGGGAGAGGCCTACGAGCAGTACTTC. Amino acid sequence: CAWGEAYEQYF.

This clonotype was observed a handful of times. CDR3 region: CASSPVSSGRGNEQFF. The CDR3 region has the DNA TGTGCCAGCAGCCCAGTGAGTAGCGGGAGAGGTAATGAGCAGTTCTTC. The J gene is TRBJ2-1, the V gene TRBV4-2; 9 nucleotides line up with TRBD2. V was pared by 4 bases and J by 7 bases, with 11 bases of the junction left unmatched. This CDR3 region has 16 residues. Germline CDR1 and CDR2: LGHNA and YNFKEQ.

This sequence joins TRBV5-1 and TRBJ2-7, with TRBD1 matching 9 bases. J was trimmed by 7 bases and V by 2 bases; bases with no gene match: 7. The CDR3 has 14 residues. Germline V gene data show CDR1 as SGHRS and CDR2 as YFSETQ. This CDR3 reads CASSLQGAFDEQYF. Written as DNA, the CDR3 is TGCGCCAGCAGCTTACAGGGGGCTTTCGATGAGCAGTACTTC.

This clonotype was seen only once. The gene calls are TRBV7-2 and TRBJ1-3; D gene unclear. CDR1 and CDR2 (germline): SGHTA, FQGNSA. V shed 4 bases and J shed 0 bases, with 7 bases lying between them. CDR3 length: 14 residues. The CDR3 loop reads CASSSTVSGNTIYF. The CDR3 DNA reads TGTGCCAGCAGCTCGACGGTCTCTGGAAACACCATATATTTT.

The CDR3 DNA is TGCAGTGCTAGAGATCTCGGCTCGCAAAATGAGCAGTTCTTC. Encoded protein: CSARDLGSQNEQFF. The chain links TRBV20-1 to TRBJ2-1; no firm D call. From germline, CDR1 is DFQATT and CDR2 SNEGSKA (reference sequence). The length of the CDR3 is 14 residues. Trimming removed 0 bases at V and 7 bases at J, with 13 bases between.

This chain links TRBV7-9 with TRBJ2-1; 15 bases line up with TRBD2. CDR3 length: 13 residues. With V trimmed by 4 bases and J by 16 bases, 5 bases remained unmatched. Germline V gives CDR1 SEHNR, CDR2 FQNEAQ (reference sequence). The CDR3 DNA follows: TGTGCCAGCAGCTATGGACTAGCGGGGGGGTTTTTCTTC. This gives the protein CASSYGLAGGFFF.

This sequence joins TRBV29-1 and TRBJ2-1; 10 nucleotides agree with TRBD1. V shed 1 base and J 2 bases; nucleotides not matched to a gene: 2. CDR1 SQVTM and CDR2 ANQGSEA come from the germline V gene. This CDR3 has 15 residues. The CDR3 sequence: CSVEGTGGAYNEQFF. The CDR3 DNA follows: TGCAGCGTTGAAGGGACAGGGGGTGCCTACAATGAGCAGTTCTTC.

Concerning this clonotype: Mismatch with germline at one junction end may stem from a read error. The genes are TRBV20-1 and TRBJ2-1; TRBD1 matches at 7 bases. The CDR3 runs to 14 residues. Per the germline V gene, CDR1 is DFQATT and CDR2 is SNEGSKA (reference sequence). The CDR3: CSARDHQGVNEQFF. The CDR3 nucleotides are TGCAGTGCTCGGGACCATCAGGGGGTGAATGAGCAGTTCTTT.

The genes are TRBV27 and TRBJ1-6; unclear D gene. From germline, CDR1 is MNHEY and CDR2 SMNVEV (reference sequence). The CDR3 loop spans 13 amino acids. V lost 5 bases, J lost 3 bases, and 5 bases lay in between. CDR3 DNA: TGTGCCAGCAGTGGGATCTATAATTCACCCCTCCACTTT. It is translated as CASSGIYNSPLHF.

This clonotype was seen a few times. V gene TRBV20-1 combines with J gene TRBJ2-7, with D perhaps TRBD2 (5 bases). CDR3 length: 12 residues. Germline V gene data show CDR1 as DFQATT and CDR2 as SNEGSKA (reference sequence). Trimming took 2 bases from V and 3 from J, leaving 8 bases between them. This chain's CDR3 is CSARNEGYEQYF. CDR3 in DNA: TGCAGTGCTAGAAATGAGGGCTACGAGCAGTACTTC.

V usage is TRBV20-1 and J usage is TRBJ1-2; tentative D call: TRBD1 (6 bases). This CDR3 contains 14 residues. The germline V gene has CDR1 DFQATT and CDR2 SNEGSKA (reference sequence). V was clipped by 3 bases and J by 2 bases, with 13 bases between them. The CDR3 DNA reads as TGCAGTGCTAGGAGCCGACAGGAGAACTATGGCTACACCTTC. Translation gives CSARSRQENYGYTF.

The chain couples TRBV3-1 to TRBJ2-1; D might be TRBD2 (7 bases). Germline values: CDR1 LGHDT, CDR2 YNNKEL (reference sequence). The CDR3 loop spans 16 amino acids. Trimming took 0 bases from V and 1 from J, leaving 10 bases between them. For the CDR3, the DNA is TGTGCCAGCAGCCAAGAGGGGGGGGCATCCTACAATGAGCAGTTCTTC. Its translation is CASSQEGGASYNEQFF.